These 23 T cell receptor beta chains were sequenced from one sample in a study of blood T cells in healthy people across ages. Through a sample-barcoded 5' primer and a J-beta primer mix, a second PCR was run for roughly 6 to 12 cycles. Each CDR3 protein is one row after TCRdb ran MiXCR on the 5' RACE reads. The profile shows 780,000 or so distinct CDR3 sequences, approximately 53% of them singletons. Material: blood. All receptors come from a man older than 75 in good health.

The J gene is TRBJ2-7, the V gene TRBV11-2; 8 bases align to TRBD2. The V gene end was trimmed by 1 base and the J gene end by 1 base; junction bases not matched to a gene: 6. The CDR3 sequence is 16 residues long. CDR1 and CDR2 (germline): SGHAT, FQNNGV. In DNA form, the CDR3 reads TGTGCCAGCAGCTTAGTATCGGCTAGCGGGTCCTACGAGCAGTACTTC. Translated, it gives CASSLVSASGSYEQYF.

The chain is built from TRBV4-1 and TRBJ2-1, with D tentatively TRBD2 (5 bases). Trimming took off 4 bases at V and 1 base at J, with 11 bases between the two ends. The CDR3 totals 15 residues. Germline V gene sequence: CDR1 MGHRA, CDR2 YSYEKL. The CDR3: CASSRPRGSYNEQFF. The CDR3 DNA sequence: TGCGCCAGCAGCCGCCCCCGCGGGTCCTACAATGAGCAGTTCTTC.

The CDR3 protein is CASSLSSGKLSEQYF. DNA for the CDR3: TGTGCCAGCAGTTTGTCTAGCGGGAAACTCTCCGAGCAGTACTTC. This chain connects TRBV12-3 or TRBV12-4 to TRBJ2-7, with 9 bases that match TRBD2. V dropped 3 bases and J dropped 6; count of bases not matched to a gene: 9. The CDR3 sequence is 15 residues long.

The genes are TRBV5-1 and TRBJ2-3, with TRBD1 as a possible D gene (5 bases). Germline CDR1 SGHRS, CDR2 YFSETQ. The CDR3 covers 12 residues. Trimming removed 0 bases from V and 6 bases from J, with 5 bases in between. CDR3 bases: TGCGCCAGCAGCTTGGGACAGGATACGCAGTATTTT. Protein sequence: CASSLGQDTQYF.

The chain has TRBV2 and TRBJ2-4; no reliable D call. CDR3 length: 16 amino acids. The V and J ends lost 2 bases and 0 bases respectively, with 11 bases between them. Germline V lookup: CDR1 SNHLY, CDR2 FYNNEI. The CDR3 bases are TGTGCCAGCAGTGAACGGCAGCGAATAGCCAAAAACATTCAGTACTTC. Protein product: CASSERQRIAKNIQYF.

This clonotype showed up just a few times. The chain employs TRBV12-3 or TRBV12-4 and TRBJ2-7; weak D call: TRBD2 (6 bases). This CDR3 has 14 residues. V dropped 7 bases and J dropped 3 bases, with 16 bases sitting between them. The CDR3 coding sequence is TGTGCCAGCACCCTAGGAGGGGCAGGCTACGAGCAGTACTTC. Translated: CASTLGGAGYEQYF.

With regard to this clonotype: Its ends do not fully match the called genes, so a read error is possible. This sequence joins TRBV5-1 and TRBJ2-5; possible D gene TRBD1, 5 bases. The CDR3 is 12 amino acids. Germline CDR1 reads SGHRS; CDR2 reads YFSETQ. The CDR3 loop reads CASSYQGETQYF. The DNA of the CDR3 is TGTGCCAGCAGCTACCAGGGAGAGACCCAGTACTTC.

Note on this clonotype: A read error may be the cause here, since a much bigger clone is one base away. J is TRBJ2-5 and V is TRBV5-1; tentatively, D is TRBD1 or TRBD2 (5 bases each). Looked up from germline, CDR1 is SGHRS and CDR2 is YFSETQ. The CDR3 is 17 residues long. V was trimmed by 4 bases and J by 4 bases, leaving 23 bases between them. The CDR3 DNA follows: TGCGCCAGCAGCGTACGGGCCCCAGACGGGGCGCGAGAGACCCAGTACTTC. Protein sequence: CASSVRAPDGARETQYF.

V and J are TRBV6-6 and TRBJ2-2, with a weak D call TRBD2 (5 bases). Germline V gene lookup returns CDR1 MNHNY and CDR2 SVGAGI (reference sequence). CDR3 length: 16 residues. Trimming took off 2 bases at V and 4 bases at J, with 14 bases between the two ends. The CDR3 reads CASSYRSAAGTGELFF. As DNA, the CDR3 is TGTGCCAGCAGTTACCGATCCGCGGCGGGCACCGGGGAGCTGTTTTTT.

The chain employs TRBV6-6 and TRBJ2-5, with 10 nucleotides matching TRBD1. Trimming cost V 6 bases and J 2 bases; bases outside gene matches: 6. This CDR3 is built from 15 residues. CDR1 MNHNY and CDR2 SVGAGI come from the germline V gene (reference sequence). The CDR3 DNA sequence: TGTGCCAGCAGGCGCCCGGGACAGGGGCAAGAGACCCAGTACTTC. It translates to CASRRPGQGQETQYF.

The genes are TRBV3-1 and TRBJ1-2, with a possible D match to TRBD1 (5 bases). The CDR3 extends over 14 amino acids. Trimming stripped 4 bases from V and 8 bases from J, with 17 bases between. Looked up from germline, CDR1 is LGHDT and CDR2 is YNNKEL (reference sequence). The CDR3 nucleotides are TGTGCCAGCAGCCTAGACCGAGGGGCTATGGGCTACACCTTC. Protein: CASSLDRGAMGYTF.

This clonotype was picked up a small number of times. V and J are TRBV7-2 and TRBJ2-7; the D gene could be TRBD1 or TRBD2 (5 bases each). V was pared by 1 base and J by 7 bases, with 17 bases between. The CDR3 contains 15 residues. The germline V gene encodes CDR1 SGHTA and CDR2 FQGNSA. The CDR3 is CASSLGRGLAWEQYF. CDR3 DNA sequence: TGTGCCAGCAGCTTAGGACGGGGCCTGGCTTGGGAGCAGTACTTC.

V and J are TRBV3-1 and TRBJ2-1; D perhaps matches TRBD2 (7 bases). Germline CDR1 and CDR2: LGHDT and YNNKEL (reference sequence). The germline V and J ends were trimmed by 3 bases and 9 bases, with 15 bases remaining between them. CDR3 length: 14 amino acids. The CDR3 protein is CASSHGGGGSEQFF. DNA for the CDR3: TGTGCCAGCAGCCATGGAGGGGGGGGGAGTGAGCAGTTCTTC.

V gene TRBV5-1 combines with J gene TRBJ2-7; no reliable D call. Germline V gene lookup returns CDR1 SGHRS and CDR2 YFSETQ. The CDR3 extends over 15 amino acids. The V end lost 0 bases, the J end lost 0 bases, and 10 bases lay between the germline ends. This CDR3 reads CASSLGQTFSYEQYF. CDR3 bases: TGCGCCAGCAGCTTGGGGCAGACGTTCTCCTACGAGCAGTACTTC.

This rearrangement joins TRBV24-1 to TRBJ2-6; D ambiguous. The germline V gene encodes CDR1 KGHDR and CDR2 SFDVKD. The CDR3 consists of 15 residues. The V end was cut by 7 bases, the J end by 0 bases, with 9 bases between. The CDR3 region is CATSPGDSGANVLTF. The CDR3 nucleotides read TGTGCCACCAGCCCAGGAGACTCTGGGGCCAACGTCCTGACTTTC.

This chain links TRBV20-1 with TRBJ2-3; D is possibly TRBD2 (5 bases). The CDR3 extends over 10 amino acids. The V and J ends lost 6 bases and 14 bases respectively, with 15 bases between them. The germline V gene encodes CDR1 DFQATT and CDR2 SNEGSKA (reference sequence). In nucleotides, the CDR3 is TGCAGTGCACGACGGGGAGACGCGTATTTT. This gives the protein CSARRGDAYF.

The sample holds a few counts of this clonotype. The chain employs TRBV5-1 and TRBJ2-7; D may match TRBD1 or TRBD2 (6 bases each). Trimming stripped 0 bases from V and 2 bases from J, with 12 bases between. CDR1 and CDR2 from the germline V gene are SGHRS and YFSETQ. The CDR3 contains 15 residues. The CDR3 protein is CASSLVGGLTYEQYF. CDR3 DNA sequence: TGCGCCAGCAGCTTGGTTGGGGGGCTCACCTACGAGCAGTACTTC. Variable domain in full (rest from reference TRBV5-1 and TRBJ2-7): KAGVTQTPRYLIKTRGQQVTLSCSPISGHRSVSWYQQTPGQGLQFLFEYFSETQRNKGNFPGRFSGRQFSNSRSEMNVSTLELGDSALYLCASSLVGGLTYEQYFGPGTRLTVT.

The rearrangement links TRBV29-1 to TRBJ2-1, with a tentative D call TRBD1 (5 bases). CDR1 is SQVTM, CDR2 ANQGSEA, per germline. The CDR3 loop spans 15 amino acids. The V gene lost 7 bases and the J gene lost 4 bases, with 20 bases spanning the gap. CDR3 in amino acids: CSGDLRRTQYNEQFF. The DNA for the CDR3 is TGCAGCGGTGACCTACGACGGACACAGTACAATGAGCAGTTCTTC.

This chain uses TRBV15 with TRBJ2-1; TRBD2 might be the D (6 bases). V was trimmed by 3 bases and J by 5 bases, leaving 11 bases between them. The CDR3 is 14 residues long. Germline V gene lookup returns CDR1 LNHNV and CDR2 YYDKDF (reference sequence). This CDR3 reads CATSRDYDNNEQFF. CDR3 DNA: TGTGCCACCAGCAGGGACTATGATAACAATGAGCAGTTCTTC.

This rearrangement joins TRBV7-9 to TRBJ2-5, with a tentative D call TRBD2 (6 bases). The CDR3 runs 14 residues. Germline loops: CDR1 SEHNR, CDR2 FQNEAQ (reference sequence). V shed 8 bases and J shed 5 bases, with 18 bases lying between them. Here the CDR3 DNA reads TGTGCCAGCGGCCTCTCTGGGGGGACGGAGACCCAGTACTTC. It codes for CASGLSGGTETQYF.

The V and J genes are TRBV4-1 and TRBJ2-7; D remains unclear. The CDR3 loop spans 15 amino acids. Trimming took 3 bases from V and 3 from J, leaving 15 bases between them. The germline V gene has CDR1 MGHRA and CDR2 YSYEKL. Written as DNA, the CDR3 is TGCGCCAGCAGCCAGCTTGCCCGGCTAGTCTACGAGCAGTACTTC. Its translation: CASSQLARLVYEQYF.

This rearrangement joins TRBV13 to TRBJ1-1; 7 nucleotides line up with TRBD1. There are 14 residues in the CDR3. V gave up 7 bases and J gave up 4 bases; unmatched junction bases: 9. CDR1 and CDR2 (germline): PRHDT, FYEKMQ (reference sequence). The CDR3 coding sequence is TGTGCCAGCAACCCAGGGGGAGGGGGCACTGAAGCTTTCTTT. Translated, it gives CASNPGGGGTEAFF.

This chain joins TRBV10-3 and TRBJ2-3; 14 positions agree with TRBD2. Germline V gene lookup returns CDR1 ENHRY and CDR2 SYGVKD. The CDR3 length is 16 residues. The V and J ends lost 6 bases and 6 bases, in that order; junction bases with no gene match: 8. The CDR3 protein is CAISRGLAGEGDTQYF. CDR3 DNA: TGTGCCATCAGCCGGGGACTAGCGGGAGAAGGGGATACGCAGTATTTT.